The source of this T cell receptor (beta chain) is a study of CD8 T cells in ankylosing spondylitis. Quantitative molecular-barcoded 5'-RACE generated the TCR beta libraries. TCRdb re-analysed the 5' RACE reads in MiXCR, keeping a single row per CDR3 protein. The sample includes 45,000 to 65,000 distinct CDR3 sequences, 6.5% to 9% seen only once; the top ten take around 7.8%. In its sample, this clonotype was seen many times. The clonotype comes from a female donor with ankylosing spondylitis or in good health (not recorded which). Sequenced: blood, either unsorted or a sorted T cell fraction (not recorded which).

CDR3 bases: TGTGCCAGCAGCCCCATGTTGGAAGCCGGGGAGCTGTTTTTT. Its protein product is CASSPMLEAGELFF. The chain recombines TRBV3-1 with TRBJ2-2; D is unresolved. V lost 4 bases to trimming and J lost 6 bases, with 12 bases between them. The CDR3 loop spans 14 amino acids. Germline V gene data show CDR1 as LGHDT and CDR2 as YNNKEL (reference sequence).